These 27 T cell receptor beta chains originate from one sample sequenced in a study of blood T cell repertoires in COVID-19. Generated by immunoSEQ multiplex PCR, the TCRdb table keeps only in-frame clones and is missing some. The data contain tens of thousands of clones, roughly 94% of them seen just once; the ten biggest clones take up over 2%. The sequenced material came from peripheral blood. These receptors came from a man aged 50 to 59 with active COVID-19.

The gene calls are TRBV6-1 and TRBJ1-5; TRBD1 agrees at 7 bases. Trimming cost V 2 bases and J 4 bases; bases outside gene matches: 5. The V gene's germline CDR1 is MNHNS and CDR2 SASEGT. The CDR3 runs 15 residues. The CDR3: CASSETGQLNQPQHF. CDR3 bases: TGTGCCAGCAGTGAAACGGGACAGCTTAATCAGCCCCAGCATTTT.

Only a few counts were recorded for this clone. The DNA for the CDR3 is TGTGCCAGCAGCGTGACTAGCGGGGGGGCAAATGAGCAGTTCTTC. As protein: CASSVTSGGANEQFF. The J gene is TRBJ2-1, the V gene TRBV6-4, with TRBD2 matching 14 bases. CDR1 and CDR2 from the germline V gene are MRHNA and SNTAGT. The CDR3 extends over 15 amino acids. The V and J ends lost 6 bases and 7 bases, in that order; junction bases with no gene match: 5.

The V gene is TRBV5-1, the J gene TRBJ1-1; 7 bases match TRBD1. J gave up 0 bases and V 0 bases, and 8 bases lay outside the gene matches. In germline, CDR1 is SGHRS, CDR2 YFSETQ. The CDR3 is 17 amino acids. This CDR3 reads CASSLAVTGPMNTEAFF. In DNA form, the CDR3 reads TGCGCCAGCAGCTTGGCGGTGACAGGGCCCATGAACACTGAAGCTTTCTTT.

The chain has TRBV3-1 (or the pseudogene TRBV3-2) and TRBJ2-7; TRBD2 aligns across 9 bases. The J segment lost 3 bases and the V segment lost 3 bases, leaving 6 bases of the junction unmatched. The CDR3 is made up of 15 amino acids. Germline assignment: CDR1 LGHDT and CDR2 YNNKEL (reference sequence). In DNA, the CDR3 is TGTGCCAGCAGCCAGCCGGGACTAGCCTTCTACGAGCAGTACTTC. It is translated as CASSQPGLAFYEQYF.

This clone appeared once. The chain uses TRBV6-1 and TRBJ2-4; 7 bases agree with TRBD1. Per germline, CDR1 MNHNS and CDR2 SASEGT. V trimming: 2 bases; J trimming: 6 bases; junction bases outside the gene matches: 16. The CDR3 length is 18 residues. The CDR3 DNA reads as TGTGCCAGCAGTGAAAGGGACAGATCTTACTCAAAGGGAAACATTCAGTACTTC. Encoded protein: CASSERDRSYSKGNIQYF.

The genes are TRBV6-1 and TRBJ2-5; 8 nucleotides line up with TRBD2. Germline CDR1 and CDR2: MNHNS and SASEGT. The ends lost 3 bases at V and 5 bases at J; junction bases unmatched: 11. There are 16 residues in the CDR3. CDR3 protein: CASSDWGRSGGETQYF. In DNA, the CDR3 is TGTGCCAGCAGTGATTGGGGACGATCGGGGGGGGAGACCCAGTACTTC.

This chain links TRBV2 with TRBJ1-4; 8 bases line up with TRBD1. The CDR3 totals 15 residues. Germline CDR1 SNHLY, CDR2 FYNNEI. The junction had 14 bases not matched to a gene; V was cut back by 9 bases and J by 8 bases. The CDR3 region is CASGDRRVWEEKLFF. In DNA, the CDR3 is TGTGCCAGTGGGGACAGGAGGGTCTGGGAGGAAAAACTGTTTTTT.

V and J are TRBV12-5 and TRBJ1-3, with TRBD1 matching 8 bases. The CDR3 spans 16 residues. The germline CDR1 and CDR2 sequences are LGHNT and FRNRAP. Unmatched junction bases numbered 4, after V lost 1 base and J lost 2 bases. In nucleotides, the CDR3 is TGTGCTAGTGGTTTGGCCATGACAGGGGCTGGAAACACCATATATTTT. It codes for CASGLAMTGAGNTIYF.

This rearrangement joins TRBV18 to TRBJ2-7; maybe TRBD2 (5 bases). The CDR3 totals 14 residues. The germline V gene encodes CDR1 KGHSH and CDR2 LQKENI. The V end lost 0 bases, the J end lost 3 bases, and 9 bases lay between the germline ends. Here the CDR3 DNA reads TGTGCCAGCTCACCACCGTTCGGAGGCTACGAGCAGTACTTC. It is translated as CASSPPFGGYEQYF.

This chain uses TRBV5-1 with TRBJ2-5; 10 nucleotides match TRBD2. V dropped 4 bases and J dropped 5; count of bases not matched to a gene: 8. CDR3 length: 15 amino acids. Germline assignment: CDR1 SGHRS and CDR2 YFSETQ. The CDR3 region is CASSPRGSGGETQYF. The DNA for the CDR3 is TGCGCCAGCAGCCCACGAGGTAGCGGGGGGGAGACCCAGTACTTC.

The chain links TRBV7-9 to TRBJ2-5; 12 bases match TRBD2. This CDR3 is built from 14 residues. From germline, CDR1 is SEHNR and CDR2 FQNEAQ (reference sequence). Germline trimming cut 10 bases from V and 5 bases from J; bases unmatched to any gene: 8. The CDR3, as DNA: TGTGCCACCGGACTAGCGGGATGGGTGGAGACCCAGTACTTC. Translated, it gives CATGLAGWVETQYF.

The table lists this clone with a count of one. The chain links TRBV30 to TRBJ1-2, with TRBD1 as a possible D gene (6 bases). The germline V and J ends were trimmed by 5 bases and 7 bases, with 17 bases remaining between them. Germline CDR1 is GTSNPN and CDR2 is SVGIG (reference sequence). There are 13 residues in the CDR3. In nucleotides, the CDR3 is TGTGCCTGGGCTTGGGGGCCCAGTGGTGGCTACACCTTC. It codes for CAWAWGPSGGYTF.

This clone has only a few counts. CDR3 in DNA: TGTGCCAGCAGCTCCCGTAAGACTAGCGGGGGCCCCGGGGAGCTGTTTTTT. Amino acids: CASSSRKTSGGPGELFF. This sequence joins TRBV7-2 and TRBJ2-2, with 12 bases lining up with TRBD2. This CDR3 has 17 residues. Germline CDR1 and CDR2: SGHTA and FQGNSA. The ends lost 4 bases at V and 6 bases at J; junction bases unmatched: 9.

The chain links TRBV6-1 to TRBJ2-3; no clear D. V gave up 2 bases and J gave up 1 base, with 4 bases separating them. This CDR3 comprises 13 residues. Germline values: CDR1 MNHNS, CDR2 SASEGT. The CDR3 spells CASSEFGTDTQYF. The CDR3 bases are TGTGCCAGCAGTGAATTCGGCACAGATACGCAGTATTTT.

The CDR3 protein is CAISEESSYNEQFF. For the CDR3, the DNA is TGTGCCATCAGTGAGGAGAGCTCCTACAATGAGCAGTTCTTC. The chain combines TRBV10-3 with TRBJ2-1; D uncertain. V lost 2 bases and J lost 0, with 5 bases in between. CDR1 is ENHRY, CDR2 SYGVKD, per germline. This CDR3 has 14 amino acids.

The chain carries TRBV30 and TRBJ2-2; the D gene is possibly TRBD1 (5 bases). The germline CDR1 and CDR2 sequences are GTSNPN and SVGIG (reference sequence). There are 17 residues in the CDR3. Trimming removed 3 bases at V and 5 bases at J, with 22 bases between. The CDR3 DNA reads TGTGCCTGGAGATTCCCTGGGGCGAGGAGCCAAACCGGGGAGCTGTTTTTT. Its protein product is CAWRFPGARSQTGELFF.

This sequence joins TRBV6-1 and TRBJ2-1; 8 nucleotides match TRBD1. This CDR3 contains 15 residues. Unmatched junction bases numbered 7, after V lost 1 base and J lost 8 bases. The germline gives CDR1 MNHNS, CDR2 SASEGT. CDR3 loop: CASSEEAGGRHEQFF. DNA of the CDR3: TGTGCCAGCAGTGAAGAGGCAGGGGGCCGTCATGAGCAGTTCTTC.

V gene TRBV7-2 combines with J gene TRBJ2-4, with a weak D call TRBD1 (6 bases). The CDR3 totals 13 residues. Germline-derived CDR1 and CDR2 are SGHTA and FQGNSA. The germline V and J ends were trimmed by 8 bases and 10 bases, with 18 bases remaining between them. The CDR3 loop is CASGQGEGGIQYF. Written as DNA, the CDR3 is TGTGCCAGCGGGCAGGGCGAAGGGGGAATTCAGTACTTC.

The chain links TRBV6-2 or TRBV6-3 to TRBJ2-3; 7 bases line up with TRBD2. The V and J ends lost 5 bases and 0 bases, in that order; junction bases with no gene match: 8. CDR1 and CDR2 from the germline V gene are MNHEY and SVGEGT. The length of the CDR3 is 16 residues. The CDR3 is CASSAPLAVSTDTQYF. The DNA of the CDR3 is TGTGCCAGCAGTGCGCCCCTAGCGGTTAGCACAGATACGCAGTATTTT.

In this sample, this clone turned up once. V gene TRBV4-2 combines with J gene TRBJ2-3, with 8 bases lining up with TRBD1. V lost 0 bases and J lost 7; bases outside the gene matches: 9. The CDR3 covers 16 residues. Germline values: CDR1 LGHNA, CDR2 YNFKEQ. The chain's CDR3 is CASSQDLDRAKNTQYF. In DNA form, the CDR3 reads TGTGCCAGCAGCCAAGATCTGGACAGGGCCAAAAATACGCAGTATTTT.

This clone was observed a single time. The chain has TRBV11-1 and TRBJ2-7; D may be TRBD2 (5 bases). V gave up 3 bases and J gave up 7 bases, with 13 bases separating them. From germline, CDR1 is SGHAT and CDR2 FQDESV (reference sequence). The CDR3 extends over 13 amino acids. CDR3 protein: CASSFAGVQEQYF. The CDR3 DNA follows: TGTGCCAGCAGCTTTGCCGGGGTACAGGAGCAGTACTTC.

J is TRBJ2-7 and V is TRBV5-1; 9 positions match TRBD2. CDR1 and CDR2 (germline): SGHRS, YFSETQ. Germline trimming cut 0 bases from V and 2 bases from J; bases unmatched to any gene: 3. The CDR3 length is 15 residues. The CDR3: CASSLESGRTYEQYF. CDR3 nucleotides: TGCGCCAGCAGCTTGGAGAGCGGGAGGACCTACGAGCAGTACTTC.

The J gene is TRBJ2-7, the V gene TRBV21-1; the D segment call TRBD1 is taken from the table without a DNA check. TRBV21-1 constitutes a pseudogene. CDR3 length equals 14 residues. The CDR3 DNA sequence: TGTGCCAGCAGCAACTGGGGACAGAGCTACGAGCAGTACTTC. It codes for CASSNWGQSYEQYF.

The chain recombines TRBV18 with TRBJ2-3; TRBD2 aligns across 8 bases. CDR3 length equals 16 residues. CDR1 and CDR2 from the germline V gene are KGHSH and LQKENI. After removal of 6 bases from V and 0 bases from J, the junction contained 8 bases not matched to a gene. The CDR3 sequence: CASSAGLALSTDTQYF. The CDR3 DNA sequence: TGTGCCAGCTCGGCTGGACTAGCCCTGAGCACAGATACGCAGTATTTT.

The V gene is TRBV15, the J gene TRBJ2-7, with D possibly TRBD2 on 5 matching bases. There are 13 residues in the CDR3. Germline assignment: CDR1 LNHNV and CDR2 YYDKDF (reference sequence). Trimming removed 5 bases at V and 2 bases at J, with 10 bases between. As DNA, the CDR3 is TGTGCCACCAGCCCCGAGCGGACCTACGAGCAGTACTTC. Protein: CATSPERTYEQYF.

The chain recombines TRBV20-1 with TRBJ1-1, with a tentative D call TRBD1 (6 bases). CDR1 is DFQATT, CDR2 SNEGSKA, per germline (reference sequence). The CDR3 has 14 residues. Deletions cut 3 bases from V and 5 bases from J, with 16 bases between. The DNA of the CDR3 is TGCAGTGCTAGTTCCGGGGGGGGGCCGACTGAAGCTTTCTTT. Amino acid sequence: CSASSGGGPTEAFF.

The chain uses TRBV5-1 and TRBJ2-5, with D perhaps TRBD1 (5 bases). The CDR3 runs to 17 residues. The V gene lost 0 bases and the J gene lost 4 bases, with 19 bases spanning the gap. Germline V CDR1 and CDR2: SGHRS, YFSETQ. CDR3 nucleotides: TGCGCCAGCAGCTTGGATGGACACCCCTTAGGGGCAGAGACCCAGTACTTC. Encoded protein: CASSLDGHPLGAETQYF.